This is a list of T cell receptor beta chains from one sample in a study of blood T cell repertoires in COVID-19. Generated by immunoSEQ multiplex PCR, the TCRdb table keeps only in-frame clones and is missing some. The table includes some 170,000 clones, more than 70% detected once. Sequencing was performed on PBMCs or T cells enriched from blood (not recorded which). The receptors stem from a man between 35 and 55 years old who had recovered from COVID-19. CDR3s include the opening cysteine and the closing phenylalanine or tryptophan. D genes are given only for firm matches. Only some rows state a clone size, as once, few, many or a class for expanded clones.

CDR3 protein: CASSEGAANRYTF
CDR3 DNA: TGTGCCAGCAGCGAAGGGGCAGCCAATCGCTACACCTTC
J gene: TRBJ1-2
D gene: NA
V gene: TRBV6-1
clone size: NA

CDR3 protein: CASSLERTSGSTYNEQFF
CDR3 DNA: TGTGCCAGCAGCTTAGAGAGGACTAGCGGGAGCACCTACAATGAGCAGTTCTTC
J gene: TRBJ2-1
D gene: TRBD2
V gene: TRBV11-2
clone size: NA

CDR3 protein: CSAPDSRFNYGYTF
CDR3 DNA: TGCAGCGCCCCCGACAGCAGATTTAACTATGGCTACACCTTC
J gene: TRBJ1-2
D gene: NA
V gene: TRBV29-1
clone size: NA

CDR3 protein: CAWTGSGNTIYF
CDR3 DNA: TGTGCCTGGACAGGGTCTGGAAACACCATATATTTT
J gene: TRBJ1-3
D gene: NA
V gene: TRBV30
clone size: once

CDR3 protein: CACRGKDGGEGYYNEQFF
CDR3 DNA: TGTGCCTGCCGCGGGAAGGACGGAGGGGAAGGGTACTACAATGAGCAGTTCTTC
J gene: TRBJ2-1
D gene: NA
V gene: TRBV11-3
clone size: NA

CDR3 protein: CASSSTPGFEQFF
CDR3 DNA: TGTGCCAGCAGCTCGACTCCAGGGTTTGAGCAGTTCTTC
J gene: TRBJ2-1
D gene: NA
V gene: TRBV11-1
clone size: NA

CDR3 protein: CAIKLENTEAFF
CDR3 DNA: TGTGCCATCAAACTAGAGAACACTGAAGCTTTCTTT
J gene: TRBJ1-1
D gene: NA
V gene: TRBV10-3
clone size: NA

CDR3 protein: CASSQNQGAASSYEQYF
CDR3 DNA: TGTGCCAGCAGCCAAAACCAGGGGGCCGCAAGCTCCTACGAGCAGTACTTC
J gene: TRBJ2-7
D gene: TRBD1
V gene: TRBV3-1/TRBV3-2
clone size: once

CDR3 protein: CASSSNRINQPQHF
CDR3 DNA: TGTGCCAGTAGTAGTAACAGGATCAATCAGCCCCAGCATTTT
J gene: TRBJ1-5
D gene: NA
V gene: TRBV19
clone size: NA

CDR3 protein: CAIKLAGLADTGELFF
CDR3 DNA: TGTGCCATCAAACTTGCGGGACTAGCGGACACCGGGGAGCTGTTTTTT
J gene: TRBJ2-2
D gene: TRBD2
V gene: TRBV10-3
clone size: NA

CDR3 protein: CASSQAGGYLRVEYF
CDR3 DNA: TGCGCCAGCAGCCAGGCCGGGGGGTACCTACGAGTGGAGTACTTC
J gene: TRBJ2-7
D gene: TRBD2
V gene: TRBV5-1
clone size: NA

CDR3 protein: CSARQGATEAFF
CDR3 DNA: TGCAGCGCTAGACAGGGGGCGACTGAAGCTTTCTTT
J gene: TRBJ1-1
D gene: TRBD1
V gene: TRBV29-1
clone size: NA

CDR3 protein: CASSSAGELFF
CDR3 DNA: TGTGCCAGCTCCTCCGCCGGGGAGCTGTTTTTT
J gene: TRBJ2-2
D gene: NA
V gene: TRBV6-5
clone size: once

CDR3 protein: CSVEQGAYEQYF
CDR3 DNA: TGCAGCGTTGAACAGGGGGCATACGAGCAGTACTTC
J gene: TRBJ2-7
D gene: TRBD1
V gene: TRBV29-1
clone size: NA

CDR3 protein: CASSLLQTGLMNTEAFF
CDR3 DNA: TGTGCCAGCAGTTTACTTCAAACAGGGCTCATGAACACTGAAGCTTTCTTT
J gene: TRBJ1-1
D gene: NA
V gene: TRBV27
clone size: once

CDR3 protein: CASSQRTGDEKLFF
CDR3 DNA: TGTGCCAGCAGCCAAAGGACAGGGGATGAAAAACTGTTTTTT
J gene: TRBJ1-4
D gene: TRBD1
V gene: TRBV4-2
clone size: NA

CDR3 protein: CASSPPGLRNSPLHF
CDR3 DNA: TGTGCCAGCAGCCCTCCGGGACTGCGTAATTCACCCCTCCACTTT
J gene: TRBJ1-6
D gene: NA
V gene: TRBV7-9
clone size: NA

CDR3 protein: CASSSDLTKRGTQYF
CDR3 DNA: TGTGCCAGCAGCTCCGACCTTACAAAACGGGGGACCCAGTACTTC
J gene: TRBJ2-5
D gene: NA
V gene: TRBV11-3
clone size: NA

CDR3 protein: CASSEVRASNQPQHF
CDR3 DNA: TGTGCCAGCAGTGAAGTGAGGGCTAGCAATCAGCCCCAGCATTTT
J gene: TRBJ1-5
D gene: NA
V gene: TRBV6-1
clone size: NA

CDR3 protein: CASSYPGGGPSYEQFF
CDR3 DNA: TGTGCCAGCAGTTACCCAGGCGGGGGGCCCTCTTATGAGCAGTTCTTC
J gene: TRBJ2-1
D gene: TRBD2
V gene: TRBV6-6
clone size: NA

CDR3 protein: CASSRTGNQPQHF
CDR3 DNA: TGCGCCAGCAGCCGGACAGGGAATCAGCCCCAGCATTTT
J gene: TRBJ1-5
D gene: TRBD1
V gene: TRBV5-1
clone size: few

CDR3 protein: CASSLAQAGGGNEQFF
CDR3 DNA: TGCGCCAGCAGCTTGGCCCAAGCGGGGGGGGGCAATGAGCAGTTCTTC
J gene: TRBJ2-1
D gene: TRBD2
V gene: TRBV5-1
clone size: NA

CDR3 protein: CASSLAFGGPFF
CDR3 DNA: TGTGCCAGCAGCTTGGCCTTCGGGGGGCCCTTCTTC
J gene: TRBJ1-2
D gene: NA
V gene: TRBV5-6
clone size: NA

CDR3 protein: CASRQTSGSGPYEQYF
CDR3 DNA: TGTGCCAGCAGGCAAACTAGCGGGAGCGGGCCCTACGAGCAGTACTTC
J gene: TRBJ2-7
D gene: TRBD2
V gene: TRBV27
clone size: NA

CDR3 protein: CASSIPGGFLYEQYF
CDR3 DNA: TGTGCCAGTAGTATACCGGGAGGGTTCCTCTACGAGCAGTACTTC
J gene: TRBJ2-7
D gene: TRBD2
V gene: TRBV19
clone size: NA

CDR3 protein: CASSVGVDISYNEQFF
CDR3 DNA: TGTGCCAGCAGCGTAGGGGTAGACATTTCCTACAATGAGCAGTTCTTC
J gene: TRBJ2-1
D gene: NA
V gene: TRBV9
clone size: NA

CDR3 protein: CASSPSQGGGEQYF
CDR3 DNA: TGCGCCAGCAGCCCTAGTCAGGGGGGAGGAGAGCAGTACTTC
J gene: TRBJ2-7
D gene: NA
V gene: TRBV5-1
clone size: NA

CDR3 protein: CASSVATGPWRENTEAFF
CDR3 DNA: TGTGCCAGCAGCGTAGCTACGGGACCGTGGAGGGAGAACACTGAAGCTTTCTTT
J gene: TRBJ1-1
D gene: NA
V gene: TRBV9
clone size: once

CDR3 protein: CASSYRGGLAGELFF
CDR3 DNA: TGTGCCAGCAGTTACCGGGGGGGCCTGGCCGGGGAGCTGTTTTTT
J gene: TRBJ2-2
D gene: TRBD2
V gene: TRBV6-5
clone size: NA

CDR3 protein: CASSDPTKNQPQHF
CDR3 DNA: TGCGCCAGCAGCGATCCCACAAAAAACCAGCCCCAGCATTTT
J gene: TRBJ1-5
D gene: NA
V gene: TRBV4-1
clone size: NA

CDR3 protein: CASSSSYREEGNQPQHF
CDR3 DNA: TGTGCCAGCAGTTCCTCCTACAGGGAAGAGGGCAATCAGCCCCAGCATTTT
J gene: TRBJ1-5
D gene: NA
V gene: TRBV28
clone size: NA

CDR3 protein: CATSDLQAHEQFF
CDR3 DNA: TGTGCCACCAGTGATTTGCAGGCCCACGAGCAGTTCTTC
J gene: TRBJ2-1
D gene: NA
V gene: TRBV24-1
clone size: once

CDR3 protein: CASSSSQGISRTEAFF
CDR3 DNA: TGTGCCAGCAGCTCATCACAGGGAATAAGCCGCACTGAAGCTTTCTTT
J gene: TRBJ1-1
D gene: NA
V gene: TRBV7-9
clone size: NA

CDR3 protein: CASSKSRAGWATEAFF
CDR3 DNA: TGTGCCAGCAGCAAATCACGTGCAGGGTGGGCCACTGAAGCTTTCTTT
J gene: TRBJ1-1
D gene: NA
V gene: TRBV11-2
clone size: NA

CDR3 protein: CAWSVIGAGANVLTF
CDR3 DNA: TGTGCCTGGAGTGTAATCGGGGCTGGGGCCAACGTCCTGACTTTC
J gene: TRBJ2-6
D gene: NA
V gene: TRBV30
clone size: NA

CDR3 protein: CASSESGRVRYNEQFF
CDR3 DNA: TGCGCCAGCAGTGAGTCGGGCAGGGTTCGGTACAATGAGCAGTTCTTC
J gene: TRBJ2-1
D gene: NA
V gene: TRBV10-1
clone size: NA

CDR3 protein: CASSSSPGQANGYTF
CDR3 DNA: TGCGCCAGCAGCTCGAGCCCGGGACAGGCTAATGGCTACACCTTC
J gene: TRBJ1-2
D gene: TRBD1
V gene: TRBV5-1
clone size: NA

CDR3 protein: CASSSTPRGRGETQYF
CDR3 DNA: TGTGCCAGCAGCTCAACCCCCAGGGGGCGCGGAGAGACCCAGTACTTC
J gene: TRBJ2-5
D gene: TRBD1
V gene: TRBV11-3
clone size: NA

CDR3 protein: CASSPPGGSYTF
CDR3 DNA: TGTGCCAGCTCACCTCCCGGCGGCTCATACACCTTC
J gene: TRBJ1-2
D gene: NA
V gene: TRBV18
clone size: once

CDR3 protein: CASSLGRGKDGYTF
CDR3 DNA: TGTGCCAGCAGCTTGGGCAGGGGTAAGGATGGCTACACCTTC
J gene: TRBJ1-2
D gene: NA
V gene: TRBV5-6
clone size: NA

CDR3 protein: CATSRIGTGTQYF
CDR3 DNA: TGTGCCACCAGCAGAATAGGGACAGGTACGCAGTATTTT
J gene: TRBJ2-3
D gene: TRBD1
V gene: TRBV15
clone size: NA